Listed below are T cell receptor beta chains from one sample, sequenced in a study of cytomegalovirus exposure and HLA in healthy donors. Sequenced by immunoSEQ multiplex PCR; TCRdb stores in-frame clones only, minus some. The table includes some 130,000 clones, about 80% detected once. Sequences were obtained from PBMCs. These receptor sequences come from a human donor in good health. Both conserved end residues are part of each CDR3. D genes are given only for firm matches. The size of a clone is reported for some rows only, either as once, few or many, or as a class for expanded clones.

j_call v_call d_call clone_size cdr3_aa cdr3_nt
TRBJ1-1 TRBV4-3 TRBD1 - CASSPPGGLNTEAFF TGCGCCAGCAGCCCCCCAGGGGGGTTGAACACTGAAGCTTTCTTT
TRBJ1-1 TRBV6-5 - once CASSFDLAGDTEAFF TGTGCCAGCAGTTTCGATCTAGCAGGCGACACTGAAGCTTTCTTT
TRBJ1-2 TRBV6-5 TRBD1 - CASSMGQGAYGYTF TGTGCCAGCAGTATGGGACAGGGGGCCTATGGCTACACCTTC
TRBJ1-1 TRBV19 TRBD1 - CATDGQGKNTEAFF TGTGCCACCGATGGACAGGGGAAAAACACTGAAGCTTTCTTT
TRBJ1-2 TRBV13 - - CASSEGIYGYTF TGTGCCAGCTCGGAGGGTATCTATGGCTACACCTTC
TRBJ1-4 TRBV27 - few CASNPRGIPDIATNEKLFF TGTGCCAGCAACCCCCGGGGGATCCCCGATATTGCGACTAATGAAAAACTGTTTTTT
TRBJ2-5 TRBV18 - - CASSEGLTEETQYF TGTGCCAGCTCCGAAGGACTTACTGAAGAGACCCAGTACTTC
TRBJ1-1 TRBV7-2 TRBD1 - CASSLGQGQNTEAFF TGTGCCAGCAGCTTAGGACAGGGGCAGAACACTGAAGCTTTCTTT
TRBJ2-2 TRBV7-9 TRBD2 - CASSHSGGITGELFF TGTGCCAGCAGCCATAGCGGGGGGATCACCGGGGAGCTGTTTTTT
TRBJ1-1 TRBV5-4 - - CASSLGQRNTEAFF TGTGCCAGCAGCTTGGGACAGCGGAACACTGAAGCTTTCTTT
TRBJ2-7 TRBV6-5 - - CASSYGQRFHYEQYF TGTGCCAGCAGTTACGGTCAGCGGTTCCATTACGAGCAGTACTTC
TRBJ1-3 TRBV19 TRBD1 - CASSMISGAGQGNTIYF TGTGCCAGTAGTATGATCTCCGGCGCGGGACAGGGAAACACCATATATTTT
TRBJ2-3 TRBV29-1 TRBD1 - CSVSRQGGTDTQYF TGCAGCGTGTCTCGACAGGGTGGCACAGATACGCAGTATTTT
TRBJ1-6 TRBV6-5 - - CASRWGVSDNSPLHF TGTGCCAGCAGATGGGGGGTTTCGGATAATTCACCCCTCCACTTT
TRBJ2-7 TRBV6-5 TRBD1 - CASSTPQGLYEQYF TGTGCCAGCAGTACCCCACAGGGGCTCTACGAGCAGTACTTC
TRBJ1-3 TRBV6-1 - - CASSAGTPGRNTIYF TGTGCCAGCAGTGCCGGGACACCGGGAAGAAACACCATATATTTT
TRBJ2-5 TRBV29-1 TRBD1 once CSVVTQGKETQYF TGCAGCGTAGTAACACAGGGGAAAGAGACCCAGTACTTC
TRBJ1-2 TRBV19 TRBD1 once CASRGQALNYGYTF TGTGCCAGTAGGGGACAGGCCCTAAACTATGGCTACACCTTC
TRBJ1-5 TRBV2 - once CASSEGGRQPQHF TGTGCCAGCAGTGAAGGGGGCCGTCAGCCCCAGCATTTT
TRBJ1-2 TRBV28 TRBD1 - CASSLKGTGPNRNGYTF TGTGCCAGCAGCTTAAAGGGGACAGGGCCTAACCGTAATGGCTACACCTTC
TRBJ2-2 TRBV7-9 TRBD1 - CASSLQGDTGELFF TGTGCCAGCTCGTTACAGGGGGACACCGGGGAGCTGTTTTTT
TRBJ1-6 TRBV4-2 - - CASSRVQELNSPLHF TGTGCCAGCAGCCGAGTACAGGAGCTTAATTCACCCCTCCACTTT
TRBJ2-7 TRBV5-8 - - CASSRGPGPYEQYF TGTGCCAGCAGCCGAGGGCCAGGACCCTACGAGCAGTACTTC
TRBJ2-1 TRBV7-7 TRBD2 few CASSPGLAGTGSYNEQFF TGTGCCAGCAGCCCGGGACTAGCGGGGACGGGTTCCTACAATGAGCAGTTCTTC